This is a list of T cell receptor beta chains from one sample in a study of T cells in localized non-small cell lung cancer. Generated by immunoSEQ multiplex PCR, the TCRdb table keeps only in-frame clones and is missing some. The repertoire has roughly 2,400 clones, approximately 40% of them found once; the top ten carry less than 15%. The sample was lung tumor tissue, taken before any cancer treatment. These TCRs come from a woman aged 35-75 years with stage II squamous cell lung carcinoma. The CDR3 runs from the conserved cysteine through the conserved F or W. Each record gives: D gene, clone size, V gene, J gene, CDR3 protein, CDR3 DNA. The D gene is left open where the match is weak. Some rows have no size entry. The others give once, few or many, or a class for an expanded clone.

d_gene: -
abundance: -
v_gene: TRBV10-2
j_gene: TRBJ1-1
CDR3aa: CASSVGLDRKNTEAFF
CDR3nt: TGCGCCAGCAGTGTGGGGCTCGACAGGAAGAACACTGAAGCTTTCTTT

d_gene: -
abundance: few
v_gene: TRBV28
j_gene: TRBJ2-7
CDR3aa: CASNGQTRLSGEQYF
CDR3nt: TGTGCCAGCAATGGACAGACCCGACTTTCGGGCGAGCAGTACTTC

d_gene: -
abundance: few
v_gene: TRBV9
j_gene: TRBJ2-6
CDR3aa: CASSAGASSGANVLTF
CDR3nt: TGTGCCAGCAGTGCGGGCGCGAGCTCTGGGGCCAACGTCCTGACTTTC

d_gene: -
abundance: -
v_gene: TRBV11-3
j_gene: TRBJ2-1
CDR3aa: CASSIRETSYNEQFF
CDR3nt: TGTGCCAGCAGCATACGGGAGACCTCCTACAATGAGCAGTTCTTC

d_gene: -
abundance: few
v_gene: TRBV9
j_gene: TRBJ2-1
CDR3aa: CASSVRSRNEQFF
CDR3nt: TGTGCCAGCAGCGTCAGGAGTCGCAATGAGCAGTTCTTC

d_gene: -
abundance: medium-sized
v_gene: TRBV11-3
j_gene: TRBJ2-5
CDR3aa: CASSLAGNQETQYF
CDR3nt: TGTGCCAGCAGCTTGGCAGGGAACCAAGAGACCCAGTACTTC

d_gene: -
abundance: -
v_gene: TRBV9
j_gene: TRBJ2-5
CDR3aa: CASSGELQETQYF
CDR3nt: TGTGCCAGCAGCGGCGAGCTCCAAGAGACCCAGTACTTC

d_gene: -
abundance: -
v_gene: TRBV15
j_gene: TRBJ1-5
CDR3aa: CATSNSFRVPNQPQHF
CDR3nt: TGTGCCACCAGCAACTCTTTCAGGGTTCCAAATCAGCCCCAGCATTTT

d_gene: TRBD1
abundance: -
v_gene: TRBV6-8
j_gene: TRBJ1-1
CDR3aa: CASSSQGATEAFF
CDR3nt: TGTGCCAGCAGTTCACAGGGGGCTACTGAAGCTTTCTTT

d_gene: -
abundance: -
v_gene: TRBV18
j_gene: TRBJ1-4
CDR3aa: CASSPTGTNEKLFF
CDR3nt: TGTGCCAGCTCACCAACCGGCACTAATGAAAAACTGTTTTTT

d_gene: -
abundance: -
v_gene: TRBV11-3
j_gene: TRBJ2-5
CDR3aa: CASSPRGGMETQYF
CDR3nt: TGTGCCAGCAGCCCCCGTGGGGGGATGGAGACCCAGTACTTC

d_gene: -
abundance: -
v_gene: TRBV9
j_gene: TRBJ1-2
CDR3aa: CASSADLGVYYGYTF
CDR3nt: TGTGCCAGCAGCGCTGACTTAGGGGTTTACTATGGCTACACCTTC

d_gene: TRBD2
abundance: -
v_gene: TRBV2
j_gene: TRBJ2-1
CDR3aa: CASSETAGGPEQFF
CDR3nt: TGTGCCAGCAGTGAAACAGCGGGGGGCCCAGAGCAGTTCTTC

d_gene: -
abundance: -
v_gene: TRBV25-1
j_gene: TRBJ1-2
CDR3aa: CASQITTGDGYTF
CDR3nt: TGTGCCAGCCAGATTACGACAGGCGACGGCTACACCTTC

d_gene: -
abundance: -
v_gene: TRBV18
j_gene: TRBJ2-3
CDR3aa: CASSSGETLGGTQYF
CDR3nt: TGTGCCAGCTCATCGGGGGAAACCTTAGGGGGTACGCAGTATTTT

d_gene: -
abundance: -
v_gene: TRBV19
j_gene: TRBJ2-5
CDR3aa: CASSIRVSQETQYF
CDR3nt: TGTGCCAGTAGTATAAGGGTATCCCAAGAGACCCAGTACTTC

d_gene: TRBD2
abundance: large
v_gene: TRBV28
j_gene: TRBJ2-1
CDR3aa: CASSFGASGRLYNEQFF
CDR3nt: TGTGCCAGCAGTTTTGGGGCTAGCGGGAGATTATACAATGAGCAGTTCTTC

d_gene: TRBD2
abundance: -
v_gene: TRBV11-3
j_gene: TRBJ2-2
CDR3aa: CASSPLGGLDTGELFF
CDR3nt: TGTGCCAGCAGCCCCTTGGGGGGGTTGGACACCGGGGAGCTGTTTTTT

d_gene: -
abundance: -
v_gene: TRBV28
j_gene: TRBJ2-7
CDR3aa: CASSFRGQIEQYF
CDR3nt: TGTGCCAGCAGTTTTAGGGGACAAATAGAGCAGTACTTC

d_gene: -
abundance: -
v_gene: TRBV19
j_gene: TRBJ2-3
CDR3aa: CASSGKGPGTDTQYF
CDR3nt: TGTGCCAGTAGTGGGAAGGGGCCGGGCACAGATACGCAGTATTTT

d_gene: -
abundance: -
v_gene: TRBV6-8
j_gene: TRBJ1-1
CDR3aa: CASRLYQNTEAFF
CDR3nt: TGTGCCAGCAGACTCTATCAAAACACTGAAGCTTTCTTT

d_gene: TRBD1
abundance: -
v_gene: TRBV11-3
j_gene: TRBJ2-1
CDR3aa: CASSALGGDRANNEQFF
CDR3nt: TGTGCCAGCAGCGCTTTAGGGGGGGACAGGGCTAACAATGAGCAGTTCTTC

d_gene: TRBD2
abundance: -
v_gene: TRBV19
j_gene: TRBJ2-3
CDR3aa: CASTSGRSFSGTDTQYF
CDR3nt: TGTGCCAGTACTAGCGGGAGATCTTTCAGCGGCACAGATACGCAGTATTTT

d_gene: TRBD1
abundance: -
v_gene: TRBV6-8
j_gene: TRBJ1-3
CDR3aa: CASSAGTVGGNTIYF
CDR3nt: TGTGCCAGCAGCGCCGGGACAGTAGGCGGAAACACCATATATTTT

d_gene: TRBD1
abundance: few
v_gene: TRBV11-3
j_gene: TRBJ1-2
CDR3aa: CASSQPYRGRRDGYTF
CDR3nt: TGTGCCAGCAGCCAACCCTACAGGGGGCGCAGAGATGGCTACACCTTC

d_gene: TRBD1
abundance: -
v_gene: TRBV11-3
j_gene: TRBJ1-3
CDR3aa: CASSLQGASGNTIYF
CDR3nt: TGTGCCAGCAGCTTACAGGGGGCCTCTGGAAACACCATATATTTT

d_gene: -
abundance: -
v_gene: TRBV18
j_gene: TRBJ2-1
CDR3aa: CASSPGLYNEQFF
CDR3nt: TGTGCCAGCTCACCAGGCCTGTACAATGAGCAGTTCTTC

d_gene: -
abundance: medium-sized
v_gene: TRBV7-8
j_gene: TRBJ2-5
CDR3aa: CASSTSQKETQYF
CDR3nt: TGTGCCAGCAGCACCTCACAGAAAGAGACCCAGTACTTC

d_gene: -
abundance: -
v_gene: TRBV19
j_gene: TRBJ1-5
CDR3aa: CASSIPQTSNQPQHF
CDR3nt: TGTGCCAGTAGTATCCCTCAGACTAGCAATCAGCCCCAGCATTTT

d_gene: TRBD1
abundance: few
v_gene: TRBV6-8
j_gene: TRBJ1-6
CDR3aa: CASSPYMRQGEVSPLHF
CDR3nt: TGTGCCAGCAGTCCGTACATGCGACAGGGTGAGGTTTCACCCCTCCACTTT

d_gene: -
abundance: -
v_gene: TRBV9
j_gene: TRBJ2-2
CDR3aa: CASSVRPDSNTGELFF
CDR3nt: TGTGCCAGCAGCGTAAGGCCGGACTCGAACACCGGGGAGCTGTTTTTT

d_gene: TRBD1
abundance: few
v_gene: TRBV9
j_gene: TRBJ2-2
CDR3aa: CASSPTGGSGELFF
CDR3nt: TGTGCCAGCAGCCCGACAGGGGGCAGCGGGGAGCTGTTTTTT

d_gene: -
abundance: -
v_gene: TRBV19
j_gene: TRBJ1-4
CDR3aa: CASSSTGSTNEKLFF
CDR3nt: TGTGCCAGTAGTTCCACAGGGTCAACTAATGAAAAACTGTTTTTT

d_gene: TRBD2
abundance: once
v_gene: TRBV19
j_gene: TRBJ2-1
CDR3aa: CASSPKLAPTYNEQFF
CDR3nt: TGTGCCAGTAGTCCCAAACTAGCGCCTACCTACAATGAGCAGTTCTTC

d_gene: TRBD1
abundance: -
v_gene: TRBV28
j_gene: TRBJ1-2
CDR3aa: CASSPGQGNYGYTF
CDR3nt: TGTGCCAGCAGTCCGGGACAGGGGAACTATGGCTACACCTTC

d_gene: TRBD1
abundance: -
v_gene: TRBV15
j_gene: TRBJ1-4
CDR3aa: CATSRLLQGDEKLFF
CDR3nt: TGTGCCACCAGCAGATTGTTGCAGGGGGATGAAAAACTGTTTTTT

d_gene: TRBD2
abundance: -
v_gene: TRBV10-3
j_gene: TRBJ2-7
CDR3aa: CAISEFLAGTLTIYEQYF
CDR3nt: TGTGCCATCAGTGAGTTTCTAGCGGGAACCCTAACCATATACGAGCAGTACTTC

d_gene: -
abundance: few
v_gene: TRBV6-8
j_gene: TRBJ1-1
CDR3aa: CASSFRRMVTEAFF
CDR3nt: TGTGCCAGCAGTTTCAGGAGGATGGTCACTGAAGCTTTCTTT